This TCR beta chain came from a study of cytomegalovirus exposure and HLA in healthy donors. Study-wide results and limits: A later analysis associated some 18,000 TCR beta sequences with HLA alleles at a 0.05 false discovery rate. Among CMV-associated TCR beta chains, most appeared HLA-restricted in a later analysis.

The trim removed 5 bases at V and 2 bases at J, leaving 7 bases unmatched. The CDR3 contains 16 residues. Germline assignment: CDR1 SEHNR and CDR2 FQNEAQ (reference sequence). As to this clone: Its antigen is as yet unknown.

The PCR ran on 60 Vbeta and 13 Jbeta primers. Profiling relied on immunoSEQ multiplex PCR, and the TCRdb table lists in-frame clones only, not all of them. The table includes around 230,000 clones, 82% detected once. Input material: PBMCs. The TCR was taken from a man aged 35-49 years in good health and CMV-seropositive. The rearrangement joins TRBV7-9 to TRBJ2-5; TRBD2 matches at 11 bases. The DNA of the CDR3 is TGTGCCAGCAGCCTTCGACTAGCGGGGACACAAGAGACCCAGTACTTC. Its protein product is CASSLRLAGTQETQYF.